This TCR beta chain was found in a study of T cell clonality in common variable immunodeficiency. Findings and limits, study-wide: Reportedly, TCR beta sequences from common variable immunodeficiency showed fewer deletions and N-nucleotide insertions.

This CDR3 comprises 15 residues. Deletions cut 5 bases from V and 5 bases from J, with 18 bases between. Germline CDR1 reads LNHDA; CDR2 reads SQIVND (reference sequence). The sample holds a few counts of this clone. Its antigen is unknown. The sequenced fragment ends 3 residues before the CDR3 boundary, so the rest is inferred from the germline J gene. Clones were read by immunoSEQ multiplex PCR, and TCRdb kept only the in-frame ones, dropping some. The sample is made up of about 14,000 clones, none counted only once. The chain links TRBV19 to TRBJ2-5; a weak D match, TRBD2 (6 bases). The origin of this receptor is a human donor with common variable immunodeficiency. The sample was peripheral blood mononuclear cells. The chain's CDR3 is CASSPNPRLGETQYF. The DNA read from the CDR3 is TGTGCCAGTAGTCCGAATCCCCGACTAGGGGAGACC.